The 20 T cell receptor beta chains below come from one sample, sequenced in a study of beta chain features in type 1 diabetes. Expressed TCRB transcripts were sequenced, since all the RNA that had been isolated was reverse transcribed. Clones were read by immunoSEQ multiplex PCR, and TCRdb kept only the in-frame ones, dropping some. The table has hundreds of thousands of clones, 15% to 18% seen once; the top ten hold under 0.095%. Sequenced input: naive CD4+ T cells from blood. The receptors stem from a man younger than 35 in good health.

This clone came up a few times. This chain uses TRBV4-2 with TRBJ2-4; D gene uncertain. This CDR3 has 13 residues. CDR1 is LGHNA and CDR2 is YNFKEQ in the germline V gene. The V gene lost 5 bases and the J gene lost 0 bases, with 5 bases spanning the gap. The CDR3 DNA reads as TGTGCCAGCAGCTCCGTAGCCAAAAACATTCAGTACTTC. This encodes CASSSVAKNIQYF.

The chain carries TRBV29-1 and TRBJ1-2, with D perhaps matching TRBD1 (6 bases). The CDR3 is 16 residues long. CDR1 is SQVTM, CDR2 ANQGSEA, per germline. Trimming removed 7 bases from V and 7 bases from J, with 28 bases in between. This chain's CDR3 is CSALPPGAVVGSGYTF. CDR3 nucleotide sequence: TGCAGCGCCCTGCCCCCGGGGGCGGTTGTCGGGAGTGGCTACACCTTC.

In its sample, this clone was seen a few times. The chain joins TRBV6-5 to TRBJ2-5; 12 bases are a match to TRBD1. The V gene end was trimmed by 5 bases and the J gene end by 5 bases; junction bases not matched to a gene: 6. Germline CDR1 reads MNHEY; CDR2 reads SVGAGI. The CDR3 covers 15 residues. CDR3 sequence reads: CASSGDRGRRETQYF. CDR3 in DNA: TGTGCCAGCAGTGGGGACAGGGGGCGCAGGGAGACCCAGTACTTC.

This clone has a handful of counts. CDR3 region: CASSAEGLAGGFVKNIQYF. CDR3 bases: TGTGCCAGCAGCGCCGAGGGACTAGCGGGGGGGTTTGTCAAAAACATTCAGTACTTC. The V call is TRBV9, the J call TRBJ2-4; 16 positions match TRBD2. The J segment lost 3 bases and the V segment lost 3 bases, leaving 9 bases of the junction unmatched. Germline loops: CDR1 SGDLS, CDR2 YYNGEE. This CDR3 is built from 19 residues.

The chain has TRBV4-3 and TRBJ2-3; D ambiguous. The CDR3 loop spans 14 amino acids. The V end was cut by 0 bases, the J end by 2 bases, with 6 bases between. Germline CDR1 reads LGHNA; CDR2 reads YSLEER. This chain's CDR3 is CASSQDSHTDTQYF. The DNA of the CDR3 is TGCGCCAGCAGCCAAGATAGCCACACAGATACGCAGTATTTT.

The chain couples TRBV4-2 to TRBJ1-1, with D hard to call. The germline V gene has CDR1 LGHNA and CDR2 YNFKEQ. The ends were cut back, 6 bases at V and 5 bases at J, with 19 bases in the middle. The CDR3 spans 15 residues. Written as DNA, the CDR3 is TGTGCCAGCAGTAGCCTGGTGCCTAGCACTACTGAAGCTTTCTTT. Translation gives CASSSLVPSTTEAFF.

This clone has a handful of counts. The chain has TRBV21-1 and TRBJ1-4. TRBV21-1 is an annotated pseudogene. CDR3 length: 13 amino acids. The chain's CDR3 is CASSKTTNEKLFF. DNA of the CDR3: TGTGCCAGCAGCAAAACAACTAATGAAAAACTGTTTTTT.

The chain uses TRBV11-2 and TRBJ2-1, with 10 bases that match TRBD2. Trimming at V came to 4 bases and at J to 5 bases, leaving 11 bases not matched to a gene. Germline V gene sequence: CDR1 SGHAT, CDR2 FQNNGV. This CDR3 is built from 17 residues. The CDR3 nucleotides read TGTGCCAGCAGCTCACGTACAGGGACTAGCGTCAACAATGAGCAGTTCTTC. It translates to CASSSRTGTSVNNEQFF.

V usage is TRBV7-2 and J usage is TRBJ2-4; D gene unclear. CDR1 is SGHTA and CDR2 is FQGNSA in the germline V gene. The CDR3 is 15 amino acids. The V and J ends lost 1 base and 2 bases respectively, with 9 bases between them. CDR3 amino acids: CASSLGFLSKNIQYF. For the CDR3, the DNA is TGTGCCAGCAGCTTAGGGTTCTTGTCCAAAAACATTCAGTACTTC.

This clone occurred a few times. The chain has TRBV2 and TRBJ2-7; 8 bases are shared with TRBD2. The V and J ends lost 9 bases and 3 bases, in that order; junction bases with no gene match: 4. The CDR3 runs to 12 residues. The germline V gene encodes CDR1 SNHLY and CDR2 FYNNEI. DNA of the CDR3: TGTGCCAGTCAGCGGGAGTTCTACGAGCAGTACTTC. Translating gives CASQREFYEQYF.

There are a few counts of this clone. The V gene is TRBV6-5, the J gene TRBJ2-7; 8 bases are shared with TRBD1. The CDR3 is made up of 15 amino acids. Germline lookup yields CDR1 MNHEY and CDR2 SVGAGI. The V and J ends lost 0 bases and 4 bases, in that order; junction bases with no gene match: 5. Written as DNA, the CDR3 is TGTGCCAGCAGTTACTCTGACAGGGGAATGTACGAGCAGTACTTC. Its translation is CASSYSDRGMYEQYF.

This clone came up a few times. This chain's CDR3 is CASSFTRDFQETQYF. CDR3 coding DNA: TGTGCCAGCAGCTTCACGAGGGACTTTCAAGAGACCCAGTACTTC. V gene TRBV6-6 combines with J gene TRBJ2-5; D possibly corresponds to TRBD2 (6 bases). Germline V CDR1 and CDR2: MNHNY, SVGAGI (reference sequence). This CDR3 region has 15 residues. Trimming took 6 bases from V and 2 from J, leaving 16 bases between them.

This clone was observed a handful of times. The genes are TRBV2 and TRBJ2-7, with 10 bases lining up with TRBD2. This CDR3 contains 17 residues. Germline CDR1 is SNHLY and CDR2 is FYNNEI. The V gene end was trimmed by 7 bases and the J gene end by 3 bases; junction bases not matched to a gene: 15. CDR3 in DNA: TGTGCCAGCATTCCCCCGGGACTAGCGTTAAGGTACTACGAGCAGTACTTC. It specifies CASIPPGLALRYYEQYF.

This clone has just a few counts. The CDR3 DNA is TGTGCCAGCAGTCAAGGGACTTATCGTAATGAGCAGTTCTTC. This sequence encodes CASSQGTYRNEQFF. The V gene is TRBV28, the J gene TRBJ2-1, with D possibly matching TRBD2 (6 bases). The CDR3 runs 14 residues. Germline lookup yields CDR1 MDHEN and CDR2 SYDVKM. V was shortened by 5 bases and J by 7 bases, with 15 bases between the two germline ends.

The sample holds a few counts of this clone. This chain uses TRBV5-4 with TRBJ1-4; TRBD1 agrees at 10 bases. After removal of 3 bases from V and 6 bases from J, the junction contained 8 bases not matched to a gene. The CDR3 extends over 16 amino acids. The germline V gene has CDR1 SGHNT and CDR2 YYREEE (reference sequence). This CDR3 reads CASSSPGGTGDEKLFF. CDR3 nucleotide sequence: TGTGCCAGCAGCTCCCCCGGCGGGACAGGGGATGAAAAACTGTTTTTT.

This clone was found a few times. The CDR3 region is CASSLTAGTGIGEKLFF. As DNA, the CDR3 is TGTGCCAGCAGCTTGACCGCCGGGACAGGGATTGGTGAAAAACTGTTTTTT. The chain carries TRBV5-4 and TRBJ1-4, with 9 bases aligning to TRBD1. From germline, CDR1 is SGHNT and CDR2 YYREEE (reference sequence). J gave up 7 bases and V 1 base, and 11 bases lay outside the gene matches. The CDR3 sequence is 17 residues long.

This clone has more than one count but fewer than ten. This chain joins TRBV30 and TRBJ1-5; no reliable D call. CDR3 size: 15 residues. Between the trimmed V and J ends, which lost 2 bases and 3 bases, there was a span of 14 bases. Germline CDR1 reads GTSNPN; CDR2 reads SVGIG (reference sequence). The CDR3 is CAWSIDRLVNQPQHF. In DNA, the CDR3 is TGTGCCTGGAGTATAGACCGTTTGGTCAATCAGCCCCAGCATTTT.

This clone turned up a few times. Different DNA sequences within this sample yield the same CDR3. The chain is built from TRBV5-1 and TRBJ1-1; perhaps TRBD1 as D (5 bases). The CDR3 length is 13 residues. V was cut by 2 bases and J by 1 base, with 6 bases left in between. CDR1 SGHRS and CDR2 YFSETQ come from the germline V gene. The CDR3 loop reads CASSFRENTEAFF. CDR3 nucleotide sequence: TGCGCCAGCAGCTTCAGGGAGAACACTGAAGCTTTCTTT. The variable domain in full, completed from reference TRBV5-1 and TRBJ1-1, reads KAGVTQTPRYLIKTRGQQVTLSCSPISGHRSVSWYQQTPGQGLQFLFEYFSETQRNKGNFPGRFSGRQFSNSRSEMNVSTLELGDSALYLCASSFRENTEAFFGQGTRLTVV.

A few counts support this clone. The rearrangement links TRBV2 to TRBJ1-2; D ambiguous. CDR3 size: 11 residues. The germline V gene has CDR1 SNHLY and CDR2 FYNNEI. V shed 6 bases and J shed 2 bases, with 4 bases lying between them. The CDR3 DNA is TGTGCCAGCAGGGAAAACTATGGCTACACCTTC. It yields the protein CASRENYGYTF. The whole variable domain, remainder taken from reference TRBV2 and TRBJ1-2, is EPEVTQTPSHQVTQMGQEVILRCVPISNHLYFYWYRQILGQKVEFLVSFYNNEISEKSEIFDDQFSVERPDGSNFTLKIRSTKLEDSAMYFCASRENYGYTFGSGTRLTVV.

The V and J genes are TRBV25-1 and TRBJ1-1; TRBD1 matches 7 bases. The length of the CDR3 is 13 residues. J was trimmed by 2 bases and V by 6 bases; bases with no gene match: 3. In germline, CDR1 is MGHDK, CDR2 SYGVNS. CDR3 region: CASRDRVNTEAFF. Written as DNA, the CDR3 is TGTGCCAGCAGAGACAGGGTCAACACTGAAGCTTTCTTT.